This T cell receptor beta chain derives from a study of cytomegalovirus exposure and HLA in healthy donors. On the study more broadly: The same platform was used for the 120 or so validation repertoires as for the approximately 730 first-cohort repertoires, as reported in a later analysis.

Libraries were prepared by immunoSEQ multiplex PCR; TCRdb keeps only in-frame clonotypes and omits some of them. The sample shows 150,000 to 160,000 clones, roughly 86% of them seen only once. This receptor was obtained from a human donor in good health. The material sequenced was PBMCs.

The CDR3 here is CASSVGLAGGEQFF. The CDR3 nucleotides read TGTGCCAGCAGCGTAGGACTAGCGGGGGGGGAGCAGTTCTTC. The V and J genes are TRBV9 and TRBJ2-1; the match to TRBD2 covers 14 bases. Germline CDR1 reads SGDLS; CDR2 reads YYNGEE. The CDR3 runs 14 residues. V trimming: 0 bases; J trimming: 10 bases; junction bases outside the gene matches: 0.